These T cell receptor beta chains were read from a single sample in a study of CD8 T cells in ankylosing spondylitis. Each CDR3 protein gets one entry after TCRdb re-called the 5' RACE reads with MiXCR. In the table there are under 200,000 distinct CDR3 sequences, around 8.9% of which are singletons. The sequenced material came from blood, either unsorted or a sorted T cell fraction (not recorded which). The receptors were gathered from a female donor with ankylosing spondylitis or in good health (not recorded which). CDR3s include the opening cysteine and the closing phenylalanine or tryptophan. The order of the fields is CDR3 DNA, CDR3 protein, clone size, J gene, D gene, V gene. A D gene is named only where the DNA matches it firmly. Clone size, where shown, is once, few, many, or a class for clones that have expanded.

cdr3_nt: TGCGCCAGCAGCCGAACACAGGCCGTCGGTAGCTACACCTTC
cdr3_aa: CASSRTQAVGSYTF
clone_size: few
j_call: TRBJ1-2
d_call: .
v_call: TRBV5-1

cdr3_nt: TGTGCCAGCAGCCCAACAGGTGCGGGTATCGAGCAGTACTTC
cdr3_aa: CASSPTGAGIEQYF
clone_size: few
j_call: TRBJ2-7
d_call: .
v_call: TRBV12-3/TRBV12-4

cdr3_nt: TGTGCCAGCAGTTTAAAAGAAACCCCTTACAATGAGCAGTTCTTC
cdr3_aa: CASSLKETPYNEQFF
clone_size: .
j_call: TRBJ2-1
d_call: .
v_call: TRBV27

cdr3_nt: TGCAGTGCTAGAGAGGGGAGTGGGGGCTACACCTTC
cdr3_aa: CSAREGSGGYTF
clone_size: many
j_call: TRBJ1-2
d_call: .
v_call: TRBV20-1

cdr3_nt: TGTGCCAGCAGTAACTCCGGGACAGGGGCCGAGCAGTACTTC
cdr3_aa: CASSNSGTGAEQYF
clone_size: few
j_call: TRBJ2-7
d_call: TRBD1
v_call: TRBV6-5

cdr3_nt: TGTGCCAGCAGTTTATGGGCAGGGGGCTTGGGAGACACTGAAGCTTTCTTT
cdr3_aa: CASSLWAGGLGDTEAFF
clone_size: few
j_call: TRBJ1-1
d_call: TRBD1
v_call: TRBV27

cdr3_nt: TGTGCCAGCAGTTTCGGGAGGGCCTACGAGCAGTACTTC
cdr3_aa: CASSFGRAYEQYF
clone_size: .
j_call: TRBJ2-7
d_call: TRBD2
v_call: TRBV28

cdr3_nt: TGTGCCAGCAGCCCACCCGGCCTCTCCCCAGCCGAGCAGTACTTC
cdr3_aa: CASSPPGLSPAEQYF
clone_size: .
j_call: TRBJ2-7
d_call: .
v_call: TRBV5-5

cdr3_nt: TGTACCCTAGCGGGGACAGATACGCAGTATTTT
cdr3_aa: CTLAGTDTQYF
clone_size: .
j_call: TRBJ2-3
d_call: TRBD2
v_call: TRBV27

cdr3_nt: TGCGCCAGCAGCCCGTCGGACAGAGGCTACGAGCAGTACTTC
cdr3_aa: CASSPSDRGYEQYF
clone_size: .
j_call: TRBJ2-7
d_call: .
v_call: TRBV5-1

cdr3_nt: TGTGCCAGCTTTGGCGGGCGCGGTGGCTACACCTTC
cdr3_aa: CASFGGRGGYTF
clone_size: few
j_call: TRBJ1-2
d_call: .
v_call: TRBV12-3/TRBV12-4

cdr3_nt: TGTGCCAGCAGCCACTTTAGCGGGAGGGCAGGCAATGAGCAGTTCTTC
cdr3_aa: CASSHFSGRAGNEQFF
clone_size: .
j_call: TRBJ2-1
d_call: TRBD2
v_call: TRBV3-1

cdr3_nt: TGTGCCAGCAGTTTAAGGGGGTTCGGGGACACTGAAGCTTTCTTT
cdr3_aa: CASSLRGFGDTEAFF
clone_size: few
j_call: TRBJ1-1
d_call: .
v_call: TRBV27

cdr3_nt: TGTGCCAGCAGCTTACGACAGGGGCCCTCCTACGAGCAGTACTTC
cdr3_aa: CASSLRQGPSYEQYF
clone_size: .
j_call: TRBJ2-7
d_call: TRBD1
v_call: TRBV11-3

cdr3_nt: TGTGCCAGCAGTTATGCCGCCACCGGGGAGCTGTTTTTT
cdr3_aa: CASSYAATGELFF
clone_size: .
j_call: TRBJ2-2
d_call: .
v_call: TRBV6-2/TRBV6-3

cdr3_nt: TGTGCCAGCACCACGGGACTAGCGGGAGACTACGAGCAGTACTTC
cdr3_aa: CASTTGLAGDYEQYF
clone_size: many
j_call: TRBJ2-7
d_call: TRBD2
v_call: TRBV4-2

cdr3_nt: TGCAGTGCCACTACCTCAGGGAGTCCGTACAATGAGCAGTTCTTC
cdr3_aa: CSATTSGSPYNEQFF
clone_size: few
j_call: TRBJ2-1
d_call: .
v_call: TRBV20-1

cdr3_nt: TGTGCCAGCAGCTTAGCGAACCCTTACGAGCAGTACTTC
cdr3_aa: CASSLANPYEQYF
clone_size: many
j_call: TRBJ2-7
d_call: .
v_call: TRBV7-9

cdr3_nt: TGTGCCAGCAGTTGGGTCCGGGGAAATGAGCAGTTCTTC
cdr3_aa: CASSWVRGNEQFF
clone_size: .
j_call: TRBJ2-1
d_call: .
v_call: TRBV6-5

cdr3_nt: TGTGCCAGCAGTTTAGCCGGGACAGGGTACAATGAGCAGTTCTTC
cdr3_aa: CASSLAGTGYNEQFF
clone_size: few
j_call: TRBJ2-1
d_call: TRBD1
v_call: TRBV28

cdr3_nt: TGTGCCAGCAGTTTAACTAGCGGGAGGGTCTCAGATACGCAGTATTTT
cdr3_aa: CASSLTSGRVSDTQYF
clone_size: few
j_call: TRBJ2-3
d_call: TRBD2
v_call: TRBV27

cdr3_nt: TGTGCCAGCAGCCAAGAGGCAATCGCTAGCGGAGAGACCCAGTACTTC
cdr3_aa: CASSQEAIASGETQYF
clone_size: few
j_call: TRBJ2-5
d_call: TRBD2
v_call: TRBV14

cdr3_nt: TGTGCCACCAGTGATCAGGTTCCTTACAATGAGCAGTTCTTC
cdr3_aa: CATSDQVPYNEQFF
clone_size: many
j_call: TRBJ2-1
d_call: .
v_call: TRBV24-1

cdr3_nt: TGTGCCAGCAGCTTAATGACAGGGCGGGGTATGTACAATGAGCAGTTCTTC
cdr3_aa: CASSLMTGRGMYNEQFF
clone_size: .
j_call: TRBJ2-1
d_call: .
v_call: TRBV5-6

cdr3_nt: TGTGCCTCTTCCCGGACAGCCGAGGCAGAAGCTTTCTTT
cdr3_aa: CASSRTAEAEAFF
clone_size: few
j_call: TRBJ1-1
d_call: .
v_call: TRBV7-6

cdr3_nt: TGTGCCAGCAGCTTAATAGCGGCTATGAACACTGAAGCTTTCTTT
cdr3_aa: CASSLIAAMNTEAFF
clone_size: .
j_call: TRBJ1-1
d_call: .
v_call: TRBV7-3

cdr3_nt: TGTGCCAGCGATGGTAGGGCTGGAAACACCATATATTTT
cdr3_aa: CASDGRAGNTIYF
clone_size: .
j_call: TRBJ1-3
d_call: .
v_call: TRBV6-6

cdr3_nt: TGTGCCAGCAGTTCGGGTCTAAGGGTTGAGCAGTTCTTC
cdr3_aa: CASSSGLRVEQFF
clone_size: few
j_call: TRBJ2-1
d_call: .
v_call: TRBV6-2/TRBV6-3

cdr3_nt: TGTGCCAGCAGTTTAAGGCCCACAGGGCAGTTCTTC
cdr3_aa: CASSLRPTGQFF
clone_size: many
j_call: TRBJ2-1
d_call: .
v_call: TRBV12-3/TRBV12-4

cdr3_nt: TGTGCCAGCAGCTTAGTCGCGGCCAGGGGGTATGGCTACACCTTC
cdr3_aa: CASSLVAARGYGYTF
clone_size: .
j_call: TRBJ1-2
d_call: TRBD1
v_call: TRBV7-9

cdr3_nt: TGCAGTGTACGGGAGGATTCAAATGAGCAGTTCTTC
cdr3_aa: CSVREDSNEQFF
clone_size: .
j_call: TRBJ2-1
d_call: TRBD2
v_call: TRBV20-1

cdr3_nt: TGTGCCAGCAGTTACCCCGGGGTAGCGGGGCACAATGAGCAGTTCTTC
cdr3_aa: CASSYPGVAGHNEQFF
clone_size: .
j_call: TRBJ2-1
d_call: TRBD2
v_call: TRBV6-2/TRBV6-3

cdr3_nt: TGTGCCACCAGCTCGCAGAGGGGAAGCGGGGAGCTGTTTTTT
cdr3_aa: CATSSQRGSGELFF
clone_size: .
j_call: TRBJ2-2
d_call: .
v_call: TRBV15

cdr3_nt: TGTGCCAGCAGTTTCCCAGGGGGCGGCAATCAGCCCCAGCATTTT
cdr3_aa: CASSFPGGGNQPQHF
clone_size: many
j_call: TRBJ1-5
d_call: TRBD1
v_call: TRBV6-5

cdr3_nt: TGCAGTGCTAGAAACACAGGGGAGTGGGCTAACATTCAGTACTTC
cdr3_aa: CSARNTGEWANIQYF
clone_size: many
j_call: TRBJ2-4
d_call: TRBD1
v_call: TRBV20-1

cdr3_nt: TGTGCCAGCAGCTTAGGTCCGGGGGGAAATGAGCAGTTCTTC
cdr3_aa: CASSLGPGGNEQFF
clone_size: few
j_call: TRBJ2-1
d_call: TRBD2
v_call: TRBV13

cdr3_nt: TGTGCCAGCAGCTTAGGTGGGGGTGAAAAACTGTTTTTT
cdr3_aa: CASSLGGGEKLFF
clone_size: .
j_call: TRBJ1-4
d_call: .
v_call: TRBV7-8

cdr3_nt: TGCAGTGCTAGGGGGGGACGTGAGACCCAGTACTTC
cdr3_aa: CSARGGRETQYF
clone_size: .
j_call: TRBJ2-5
d_call: .
v_call: TRBV20-1

cdr3_nt: TGTGCCAGCAGTTTGACAGGGACCGACGAGCAGTACTTC
cdr3_aa: CASSLTGTDEQYF
clone_size: many
j_call: TRBJ2-7
d_call: TRBD1
v_call: TRBV12-3/TRBV12-4

cdr3_nt: TGTGCCAGCAGCTTATTCGGACGGGGCAGAACAGATACGCAGTATTTT
cdr3_aa: CASSLFGRGRTDTQYF
clone_size: many
j_call: TRBJ2-3
d_call: .
v_call: TRBV11-2

cdr3_nt: TGCGCCAGCGGAAGGGGCTACGAGCAGTACTTC
cdr3_aa: CASGRGYEQYF
clone_size: .
j_call: TRBJ2-7
d_call: .
v_call: TRBV10-2

cdr3_nt: TGTGCCAGCATCCCAGATGGGCTTGAGGGGTGGAAAGCTTTCTTT
cdr3_aa: CASIPDGLEGWKAFF
clone_size: .
j_call: TRBJ1-1
d_call: .
v_call: TRBV7-9

cdr3_nt: TGCAGCGTTGAAGACGCCGGGGAGCAGTTCTTC
cdr3_aa: CSVEDAGEQFF
clone_size: many
j_call: TRBJ2-1
d_call: .
v_call: TRBV29-1

cdr3_nt: TGTTCCAGCAGTCCCGGGCTCCTTGGCGACTACACCTTC
cdr3_aa: CSSSPGLLGDYTF
clone_size: few
j_call: TRBJ1-2
d_call: .
v_call: TRBV12-3/TRBV12-4

cdr3_nt: TGTGCCAGCAGTCCAGGACTAGCGGGGGGCTATGAGCAGTTCTTC
cdr3_aa: CASSPGLAGGYEQFF
clone_size: few
j_call: TRBJ2-1
d_call: TRBD2
v_call: TRBV27

cdr3_nt: TGTGCCAGCAGAGACAGCGGGAGGTCTTCCTACGAGCAGTACTTC
cdr3_aa: CASRDSGRSSYEQYF
clone_size: once
j_call: TRBJ2-7
d_call: TRBD2
v_call: TRBV12-3/TRBV12-4

cdr3_nt: TGTGCCAGCACCGAAAGGAATTCGCGGGGAGCCTACGAGCAGTACTTC
cdr3_aa: CASTERNSRGAYEQYF
clone_size: .
j_call: TRBJ2-7
d_call: .
v_call: TRBV28

cdr3_nt: TGCAGTGCAGGATCGACTAGCGATAGGTACGAGCAGTACTTC
cdr3_aa: CSAGSTSDRYEQYF
clone_size: few
j_call: TRBJ2-7
d_call: TRBD2
v_call: TRBV20-1

cdr3_nt: TGTGCCAGCAGCCTGGTATGGGGGAGGAACACCGGGGAGCTGTTTTTT
cdr3_aa: CASSLVWGRNTGELFF
clone_size: many
j_call: TRBJ2-2
d_call: .
v_call: TRBV11-2